What follows are 3 T cell receptor beta chains derived from one specimen sequenced in a study of regulatory T cells in long-lasting Graves disease. Construction of the TCR beta libraries employed iRepertoire HTBI primers in conjunction with Arm-PCR of CDR3 regions. One entry per CDR3 protein, called by TCRdb with MiXCR from the multiplex PCR reads. The repertoire holds 500,000 or so distinct CDR3 sequences, with roughly 15% as singletons. The time point: newly diagnosed GD, antithyroid drugs for less than 3 months. The authors made the TCR library using RNA they extracted from PBMCs. The data also belong to a second study, concerning T cells in Graves' hyperthyroidism and ophthalmopathy.

The sequencing used peripheral blood mononuclear cells (PBMCs), collected at new diagnosis, from a patient treated with antithyroid drugs. These receptors were collected from a middle-aged woman with Graves disease.

This clonotype was counted many times. The junction does not match germline at one end; this may be a read error. CDR3 amino acids: CATSGDLSYEQYF. For the CDR3, the DNA is TGTGCCACCAGCGGAGACTTAAGCTACGAGCAGTACTTC. The rearrangement uses TRBV15 and TRBJ2-7; D not certain. The germline gives CDR1 LNHNV, CDR2 YYDKDF (reference sequence). The CDR3 length is 13 residues.

This clonotype was seen many times. The J gene is TRBJ2-7, the V gene TRBV3-1; D unresolved. Germline CDR1 reads LGHDT; CDR2 reads YNNKEL (reference sequence). The CDR3 extends over 15 amino acids. Trimming removed 4 bases from V and 3 bases from J, with 16 bases in between. This CDR3 is CASSPSEIVGYEQYF. The CDR3 bases are TGTGCCAGCAGCCCATCCGAGATTGTAGGCTACGAGCAGTACTTC.

This clonotype was seen a few times. The CDR3 protein is CAISAGTAGGQDTQYF. The CDR3 region has the DNA TGTGCCATCAGTGCGGGTACAGCGGGGGGGCAGGATACGCAGTATTTT. The chain is built from TRBV10-3 and TRBJ2-3, with 10 bases that match TRBD2. Per the germline V gene, CDR1 is ENHRY and CDR2 is SYGVKD. J gave up 6 bases and V 4 bases, and 10 bases lay outside the gene matches. The CDR3 runs 16 residues.